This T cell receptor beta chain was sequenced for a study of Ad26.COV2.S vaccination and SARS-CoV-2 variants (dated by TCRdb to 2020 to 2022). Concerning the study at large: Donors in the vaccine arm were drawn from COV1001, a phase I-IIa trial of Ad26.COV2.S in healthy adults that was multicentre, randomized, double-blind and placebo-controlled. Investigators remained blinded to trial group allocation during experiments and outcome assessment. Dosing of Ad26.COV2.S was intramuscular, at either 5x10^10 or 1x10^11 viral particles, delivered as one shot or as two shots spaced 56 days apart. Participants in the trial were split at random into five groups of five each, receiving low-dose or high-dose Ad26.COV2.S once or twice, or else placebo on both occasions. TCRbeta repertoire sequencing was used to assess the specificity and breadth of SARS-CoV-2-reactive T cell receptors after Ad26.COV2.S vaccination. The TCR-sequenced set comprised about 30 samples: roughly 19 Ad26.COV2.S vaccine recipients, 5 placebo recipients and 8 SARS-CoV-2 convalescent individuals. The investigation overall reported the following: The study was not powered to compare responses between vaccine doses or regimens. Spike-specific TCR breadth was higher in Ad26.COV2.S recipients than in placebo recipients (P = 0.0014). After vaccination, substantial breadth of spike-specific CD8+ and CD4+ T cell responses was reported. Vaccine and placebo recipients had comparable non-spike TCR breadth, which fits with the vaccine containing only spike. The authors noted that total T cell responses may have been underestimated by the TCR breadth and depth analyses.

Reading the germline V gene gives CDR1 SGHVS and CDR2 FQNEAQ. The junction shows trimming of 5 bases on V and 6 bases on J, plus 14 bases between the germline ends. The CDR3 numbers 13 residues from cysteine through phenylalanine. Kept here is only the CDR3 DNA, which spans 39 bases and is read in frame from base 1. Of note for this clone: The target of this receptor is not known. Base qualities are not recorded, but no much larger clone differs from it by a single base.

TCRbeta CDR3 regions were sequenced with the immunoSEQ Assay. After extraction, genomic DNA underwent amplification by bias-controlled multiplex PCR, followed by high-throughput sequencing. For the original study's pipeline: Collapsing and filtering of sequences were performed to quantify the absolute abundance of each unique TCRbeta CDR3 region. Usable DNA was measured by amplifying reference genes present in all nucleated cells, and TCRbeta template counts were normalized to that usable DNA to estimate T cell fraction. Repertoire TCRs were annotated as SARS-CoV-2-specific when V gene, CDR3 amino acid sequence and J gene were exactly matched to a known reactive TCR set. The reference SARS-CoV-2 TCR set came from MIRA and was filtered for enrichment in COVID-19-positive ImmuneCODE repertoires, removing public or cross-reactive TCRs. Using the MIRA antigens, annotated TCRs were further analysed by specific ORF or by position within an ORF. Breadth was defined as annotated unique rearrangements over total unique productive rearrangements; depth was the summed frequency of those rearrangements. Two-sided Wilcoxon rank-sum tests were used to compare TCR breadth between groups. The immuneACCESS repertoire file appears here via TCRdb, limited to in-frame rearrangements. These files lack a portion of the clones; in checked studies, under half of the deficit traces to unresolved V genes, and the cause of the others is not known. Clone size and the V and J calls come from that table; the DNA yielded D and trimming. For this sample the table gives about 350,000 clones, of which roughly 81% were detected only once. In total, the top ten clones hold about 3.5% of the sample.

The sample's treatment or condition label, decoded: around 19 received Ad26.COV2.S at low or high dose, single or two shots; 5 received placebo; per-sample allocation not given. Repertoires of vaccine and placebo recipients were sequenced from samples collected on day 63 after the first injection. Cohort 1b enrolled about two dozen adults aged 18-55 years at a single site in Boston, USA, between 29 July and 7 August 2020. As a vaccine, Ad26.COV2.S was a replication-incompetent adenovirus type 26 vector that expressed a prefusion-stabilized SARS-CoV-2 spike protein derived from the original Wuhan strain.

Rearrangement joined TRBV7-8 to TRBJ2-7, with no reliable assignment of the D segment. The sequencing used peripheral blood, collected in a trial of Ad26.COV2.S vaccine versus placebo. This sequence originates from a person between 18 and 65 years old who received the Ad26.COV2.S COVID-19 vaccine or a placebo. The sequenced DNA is TGTGCCAGCAGCCAAGTTAGGGCGATCGAGCAGTACTTC. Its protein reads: CASSQVRAIEQYF.